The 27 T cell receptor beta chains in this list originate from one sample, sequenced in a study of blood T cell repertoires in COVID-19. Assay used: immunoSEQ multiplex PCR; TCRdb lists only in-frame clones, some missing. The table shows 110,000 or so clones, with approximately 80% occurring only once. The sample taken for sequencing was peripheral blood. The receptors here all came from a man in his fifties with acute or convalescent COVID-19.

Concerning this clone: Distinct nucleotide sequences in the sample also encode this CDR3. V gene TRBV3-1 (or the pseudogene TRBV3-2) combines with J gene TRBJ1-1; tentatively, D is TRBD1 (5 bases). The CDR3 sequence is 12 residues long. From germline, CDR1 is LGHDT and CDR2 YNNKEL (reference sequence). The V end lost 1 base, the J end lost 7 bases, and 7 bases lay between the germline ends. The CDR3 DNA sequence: TGTGCCAGCAGCCAAGGGCAGGGTGAAGCTTTCTTT. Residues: CASSQGQGEAFF.

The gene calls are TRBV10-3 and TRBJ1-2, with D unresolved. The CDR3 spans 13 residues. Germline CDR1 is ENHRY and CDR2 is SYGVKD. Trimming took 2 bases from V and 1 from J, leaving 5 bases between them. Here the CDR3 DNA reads TGTGCCATCAGTGAGGGTAGTAACTATGGCTACACCTTC. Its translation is CAISEGSNYGYTF.

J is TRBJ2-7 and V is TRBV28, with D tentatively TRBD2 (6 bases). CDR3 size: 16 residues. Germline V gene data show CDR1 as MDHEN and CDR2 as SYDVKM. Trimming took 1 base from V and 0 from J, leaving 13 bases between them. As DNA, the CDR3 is TGTGCCAGCAGTTTATCCGCCCTAGCGCTCTCCTACGAGCAGTACTTC. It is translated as CASSLSALALSYEQYF.

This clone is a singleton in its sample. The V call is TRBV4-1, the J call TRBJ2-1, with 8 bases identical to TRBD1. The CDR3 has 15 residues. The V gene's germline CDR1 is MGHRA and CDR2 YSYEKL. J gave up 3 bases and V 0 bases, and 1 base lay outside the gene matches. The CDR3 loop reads CASSQEQGVYNEQFF. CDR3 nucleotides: TGCGCCAGCAGCCAAGAACAGGGGGTCTACAATGAGCAGTTCTTC.

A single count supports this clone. Here the CDR3 DNA reads TGTGCCACCAACGCACCTAGCGGGAGGACCTACGAGCAGTACTTC. This codes for CATNAPSGRTYEQYF. V and J are TRBV24-1 and TRBJ2-7; 11 bases align to TRBD2. This CDR3 has 15 residues. CDR1 is KGHDR and CDR2 is SFDVKD in the germline V gene. Trimming cost V 8 bases and J 2 bases; bases outside gene matches: 7.

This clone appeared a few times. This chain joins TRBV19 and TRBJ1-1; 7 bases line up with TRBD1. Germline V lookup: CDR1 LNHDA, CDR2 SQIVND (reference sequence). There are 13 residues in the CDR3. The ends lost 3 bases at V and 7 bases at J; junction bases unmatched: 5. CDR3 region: CASSIGGDSEAFF. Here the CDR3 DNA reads TGTGCCAGTAGTATCGGTGGGGACAGTGAAGCTTTCTTT.

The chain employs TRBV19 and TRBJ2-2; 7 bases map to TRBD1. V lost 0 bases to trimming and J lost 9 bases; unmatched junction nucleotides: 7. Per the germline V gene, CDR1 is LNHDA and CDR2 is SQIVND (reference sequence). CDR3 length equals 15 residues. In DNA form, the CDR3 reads TGTGCCAGTAGTATAGATGGGACAGAAGTTAGGGAGCTGTTTTTT. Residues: CASSIDGTEVRELFF.

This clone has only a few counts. CDR3 sequence (DNA): TGTGCCAGCAGCTTGACTTTGACAGGGTCAGCAGACACCATATATTTT. Protein sequence: CASSLTLTGSADTIYF. The rearrangement uses TRBV5-4 and TRBJ1-3; TRBD1 matches at 7 bases. Looked up from germline, CDR1 is SGHNT and CDR2 is YYREEE (reference sequence). Losses at the gene ends were 1 base for V and 8 bases for J; bases not matched to a gene: 12. The CDR3 contains 16 residues.

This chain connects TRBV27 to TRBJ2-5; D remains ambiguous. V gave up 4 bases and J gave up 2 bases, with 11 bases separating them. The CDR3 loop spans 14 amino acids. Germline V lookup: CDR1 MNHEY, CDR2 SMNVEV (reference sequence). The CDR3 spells CASSSNLGQETQYF. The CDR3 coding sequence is TGTGCCAGCAGTTCTAATCTAGGACAAGAGACCCAGTACTTC.

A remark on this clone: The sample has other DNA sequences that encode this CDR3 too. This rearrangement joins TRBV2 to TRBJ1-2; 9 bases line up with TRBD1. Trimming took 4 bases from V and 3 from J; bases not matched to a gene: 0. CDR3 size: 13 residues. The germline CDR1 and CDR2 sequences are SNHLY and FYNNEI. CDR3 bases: TGTGCCAGCAGTGGACAGGGGGACTATGGCTACACCTTC. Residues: CASSGQGDYGYTF.

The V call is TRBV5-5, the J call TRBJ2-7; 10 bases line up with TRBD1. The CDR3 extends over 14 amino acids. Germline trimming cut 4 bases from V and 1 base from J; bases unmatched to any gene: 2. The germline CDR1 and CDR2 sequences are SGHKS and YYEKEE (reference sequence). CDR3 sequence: CASSPGQGSYEQYF. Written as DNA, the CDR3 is TGTGCCAGCAGCCCGGGACAGGGGTCCTACGAGCAGTACTTC. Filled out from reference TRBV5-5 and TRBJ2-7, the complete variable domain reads DAGVTQSPTHLIKTRGQQVTLRCSPISGHKSVSWYQQVLGQGPQFIFQYYEKEERGRGNFPDRFSARQFPNYSSELNVNALLLGDSALYLCASSPGQGSYEQYFGPGTRLTVT.

In DNA, the CDR3 is TGTGCCAGCAGCCCCGGACAGGGGGTAAACATTCAGTACTTC. It specifies CASSPGQGVNIQYF. J is TRBJ2-4 and V is TRBV5-8; TRBD1 agrees at 10 bases. Losses at the gene ends were 4 bases for V and 6 bases for J; bases not matched to a gene: 4. CDR1 and CDR2 (germline): SGHTS, YDEGEE. The CDR3 has 14 residues.

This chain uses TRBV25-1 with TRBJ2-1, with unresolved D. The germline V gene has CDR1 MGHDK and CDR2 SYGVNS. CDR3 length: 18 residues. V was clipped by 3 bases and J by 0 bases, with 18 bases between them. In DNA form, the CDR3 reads TGTGCCAGCAGTGACCCCCCCATTGCGCAAAGCTCCTACAATGAGCAGTTCTTC. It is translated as CASSDPPIAQSSYNEQFF. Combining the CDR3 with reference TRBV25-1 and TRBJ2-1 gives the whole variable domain EADIYQTPRYLVIGTGKKITLECSQTMGHDKMYWYQQDPGMELHLIHYSYGVNSTEKGDLSSESTVSRIRTEHFPLTLESARPSHTSQYLCASSDPPIAQSSYNEQFFGPGTRLTVL.

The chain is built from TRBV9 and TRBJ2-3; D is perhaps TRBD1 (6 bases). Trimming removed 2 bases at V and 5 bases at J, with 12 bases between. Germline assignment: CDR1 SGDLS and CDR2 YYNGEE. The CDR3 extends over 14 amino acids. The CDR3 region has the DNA TGTGCCAGCAGCGTTTACGTAGGGGGAGATACGCAGTATTTT. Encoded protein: CASSVYVGGDTQYF.

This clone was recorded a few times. The DNA for the CDR3 is TGTGCCAGCAGCCGGGGACAGGGGTTGACCGGGGAGCTGTTTTTT. Its protein product is CASSRGQGLTGELFF. The genes are TRBV14 and TRBJ2-2; 10 bases align to TRBD1. Germline CDR1 reads SGHDN; CDR2 reads FVKESK. V dropped 4 bases and J dropped 5; count of bases not matched to a gene: 4. The CDR3 consists of 15 residues. Supplemented by reference TRBV14 and TRBJ2-2, the full variable domain reads EAGVTQFPSHSVIEKGQTVTLRCDPISGHDNLYWYRRVMGKEIKFLLHFVKESKQDESGMPNNRFLAERTGGTYSTLKVQPAELEDSGVYFCASSRGQGLTGELFFGEGSRLTVL.

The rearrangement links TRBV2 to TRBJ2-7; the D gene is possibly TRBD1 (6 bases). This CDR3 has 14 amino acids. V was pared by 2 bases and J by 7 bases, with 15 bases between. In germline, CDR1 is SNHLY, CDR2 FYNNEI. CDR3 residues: CASSEQQGLWEQYF. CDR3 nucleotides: TGTGCCAGCAGTGAACAACAGGGCCTTTGGGAGCAGTACTTC. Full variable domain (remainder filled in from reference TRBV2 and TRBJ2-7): EPEVTQTPSHQVTQMGQEVILRCVPISNHLYFYWYRQILGQKVEFLVSFYNNEISEKSEIFDDQFSVERPDGSNFTLKIRSTKLEDSAMYFCASSEQQGLWEQYFGPGTRLTVT.

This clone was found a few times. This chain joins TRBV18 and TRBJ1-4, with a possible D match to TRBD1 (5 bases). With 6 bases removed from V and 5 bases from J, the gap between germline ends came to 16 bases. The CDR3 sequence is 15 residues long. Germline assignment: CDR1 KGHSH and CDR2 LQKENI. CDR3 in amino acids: CASSSQEGENEKLFF. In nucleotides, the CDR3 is TGTGCCAGCTCCTCACAGGAGGGTGAAAATGAAAAACTGTTTTTT. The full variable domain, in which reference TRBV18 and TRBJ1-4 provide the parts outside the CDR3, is NAGVMQNPRHLVRRRGQEARLRCSPMKGHSHVYWYRQLPEEGLKFMVYLQKENIIDESGMPKERFSAEFPKEGPSILRIQQVVRGDSAAYFCASSSQEGENEKLFFGSGTQLSVL.

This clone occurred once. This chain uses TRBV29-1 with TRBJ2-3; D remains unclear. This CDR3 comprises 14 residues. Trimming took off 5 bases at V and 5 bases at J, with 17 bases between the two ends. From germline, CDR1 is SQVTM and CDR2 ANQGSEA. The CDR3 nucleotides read TGCAGCGTTAAACTGAAGTCGGGTATAGATACGCAGTATTTT. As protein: CSVKLKSGIDTQYF.

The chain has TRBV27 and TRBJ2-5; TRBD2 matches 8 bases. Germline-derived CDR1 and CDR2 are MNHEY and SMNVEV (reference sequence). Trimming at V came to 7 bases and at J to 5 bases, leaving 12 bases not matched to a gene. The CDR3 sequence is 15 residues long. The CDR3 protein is CASINYSGSSETQYF. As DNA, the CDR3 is TGTGCCAGCATTAATTACAGCGGGAGCTCTGAGACCCAGTACTTC.

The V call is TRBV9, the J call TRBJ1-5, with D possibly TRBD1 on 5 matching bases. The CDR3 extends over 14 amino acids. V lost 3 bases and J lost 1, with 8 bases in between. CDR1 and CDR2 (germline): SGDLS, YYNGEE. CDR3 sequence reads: CASSDGGSNQPQHF. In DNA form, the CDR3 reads TGTGCCAGCAGCGACGGGGGGAGCAATCAGCCCCAGCATTTT.

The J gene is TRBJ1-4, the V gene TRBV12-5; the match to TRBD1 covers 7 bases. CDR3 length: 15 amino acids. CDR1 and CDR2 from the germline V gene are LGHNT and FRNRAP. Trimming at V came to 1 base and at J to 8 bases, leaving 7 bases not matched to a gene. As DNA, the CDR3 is TGTGCTAGTGGTTTGGACCTGACAGGGCGGGAAAAACTGTTTTTT. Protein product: CASGLDLTGREKLFF.

CDR3 region: CASSQGLAIDEQFF. CDR3 in DNA: TGCGCCAGCAGCCAAGGACTAGCGATCGATGAGCAGTTCTTC. This chain joins TRBV5-1 and TRBJ2-1, with 9 positions matching TRBD2. The ends lost 4 bases at V and 8 bases at J; junction bases unmatched: 7. The CDR3 has 14 residues. Germline lookup yields CDR1 SGHRS and CDR2 YFSETQ.

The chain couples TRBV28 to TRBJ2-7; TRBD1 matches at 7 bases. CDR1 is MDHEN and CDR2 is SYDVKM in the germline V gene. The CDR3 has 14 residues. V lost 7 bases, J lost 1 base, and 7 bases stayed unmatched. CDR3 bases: TGTGCCAGCATCAAACTGACAGGGTCCTACGAGCAGTACTTC. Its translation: CASIKLTGSYEQYF.

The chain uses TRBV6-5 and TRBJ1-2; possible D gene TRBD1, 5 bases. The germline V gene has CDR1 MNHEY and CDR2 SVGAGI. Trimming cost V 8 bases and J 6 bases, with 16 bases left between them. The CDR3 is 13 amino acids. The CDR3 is CASGGETYHGYTF. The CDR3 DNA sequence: TGTGCCAGCGGGGGGGAAACCTATCATGGCTACACCTTC.

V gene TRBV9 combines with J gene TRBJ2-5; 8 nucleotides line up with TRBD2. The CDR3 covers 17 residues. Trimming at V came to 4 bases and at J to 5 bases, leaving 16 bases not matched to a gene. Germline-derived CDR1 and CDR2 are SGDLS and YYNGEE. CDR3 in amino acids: CASSPRVSAGGGETQYF. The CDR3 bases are TGTGCCAGCAGCCCCCGCGTATCGGCGGGGGGAGGGGAGACCCAGTACTTC.

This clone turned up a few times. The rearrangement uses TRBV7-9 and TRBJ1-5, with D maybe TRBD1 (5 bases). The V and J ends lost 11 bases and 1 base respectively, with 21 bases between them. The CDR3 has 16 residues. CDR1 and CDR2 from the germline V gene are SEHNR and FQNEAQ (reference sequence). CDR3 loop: CAPALGRGRSNQPQHF. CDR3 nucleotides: TGTGCCCCGGCCCTTGGGAGGGGCAGAAGCAATCAGCCCCAGCATTTT.

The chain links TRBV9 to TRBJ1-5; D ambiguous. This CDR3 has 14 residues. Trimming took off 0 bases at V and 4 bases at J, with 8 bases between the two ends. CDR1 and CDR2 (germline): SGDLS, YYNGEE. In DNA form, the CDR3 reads TGTGCCAGCAGCGTAGAACAAACGAATCAGCCCCAGCATTTT. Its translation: CASSVEQTNQPQHF.